The next 20 T cell receptor beta chains were all read from a single sample in a study of CD4 T cells in relation to SARS-CoV-2 and coronaviruses. Antigens of these TCRs are unknown. Unexposed donor CD4+ T cells date from about 2011-2018, before the COVID-19 pandemic. The cells were cultured for less than twelve days before CD4+ T cells were isolated. Method: immunoSEQ multiplex PCR; TCRdb's copy keeps in-frame clones and lacks some. The repertoire holds around 15,000 clones, with over 80% as singletons. The sequencing input was CD4+ T cells from PBMCs, cultured in vitro. The receptors stem from a human donor in good health.

This chain links TRBV4-1 with TRBJ1-2; 7 positions match TRBD1. The germline CDR1 and CDR2 sequences are MGHRA and YSYEKL. CDR3 length equals 15 residues. With V trimmed by 4 bases and J by 5 bases, 10 bases remained unmatched. This CDR3 reads CASSPIWSGGYGYTF. CDR3 bases: TGCGCCAGCAGCCCAATTTGGTCAGGGGGATATGGCTACACCTTC.

The chain links TRBV7-2 to TRBJ2-1, with 8 bases identical to TRBD1. Germline V CDR1 and CDR2: SGHTA, FQGNSA. The length of the CDR3 is 13 residues. With 1 base clipped from V and 15 bases from J, the junction kept 8 bases outside the gene matches. For the CDR3, the DNA is TGTGCCAGCAGCTTAGAAACTCGGACAGGGATGTTCTTC. The encoded protein is CASSLETRTGMFF.

This clone occurred a few times. The V gene is TRBV6-2 or TRBV6-3, the J gene TRBJ1-2; the D gene is possibly TRBD1 (5 bases). V was clipped by 6 bases and J by 7 bases, with 21 bases between them. Germline values: CDR1 MNHEY, CDR2 SVGEGT. The CDR3 is 15 amino acids. CDR3 sequence reads: CASSDQYTGLRGYTF. The DNA for the CDR3 is TGTGCCAGCAGCGACCAATATACAGGTCTGCGTGGCTACACCTTC.

J is TRBJ1-1 and V is TRBV6-6, with a tentative D call TRBD1 (6 bases). V gave up 6 bases and J gave up 5 bases, with 37 bases separating them. The CDR3 sequence is 21 residues long. The V gene's germline CDR1 is MNHNY and CDR2 SVGAGI (reference sequence). CDR3 bases: TGTGCCAGCAGCCACCTTACAGTGGCACGGCAGCAATATTCGCAGGGGACTGAAGCTTTCTTT. Residues: CASSHLTVARQQYSQGTEAFF.

J is TRBJ2-1 and V is TRBV10-2, with 13 bases fitting TRBD2. After removal of 8 bases from V and 9 bases from J, the junction contained 10 bases not matched to a gene. The CDR3 loop spans 15 amino acids. CDR1 and CDR2 (germline): WSHSY, SAAADI. The CDR3 DNA reads TGCGCCAGCCGACCGGGACTAGCGGGGTTTGGTGAGCAGTTCTTC. Its protein is CASRPGLAGFGEQFF.

CDR3 nucleotide sequence: TGCGCCAGCAGCTCCTCCGGGATAAACACTGAAGCTTTCTTT. Translated, it gives CASSSSGINTEAFF. The rearrangement joins TRBV5-1 to TRBJ1-1, with D hard to call. The V end was cut by 3 bases, the J end by 2 bases, with 11 bases between. The V gene's germline CDR1 is SGHRS and CDR2 YFSETQ. The CDR3 runs 14 residues.

This sequence joins TRBV12-3 or TRBV12-4 and TRBJ2-2; D unclear. Trimming cost V 3 bases and J 6 bases, with 5 bases left between them. This CDR3 has 12 amino acids. The CDR3 nucleotides are TGTGCCAGCAGTTTCCCGGCCGGGGAGCTGTTTTTT. Residues: CASSFPAGELFF.

The V call is TRBV30, the J call TRBJ2-2; TRBD1 matches 8 bases. V lost 0 bases to trimming and J lost 6 bases; unmatched junction nucleotides: 0. Germline V lookup: CDR1 GTSNPN, CDR2 SVGIG (reference sequence). This CDR3 is 13 amino acids long. CDR3 in amino acids: CAWSVQGAGELFF. Here the CDR3 DNA reads TGTGCCTGGAGTGTACAGGGGGCCGGGGAGCTGTTTTTT.

The CDR3 protein is CASSLTGAGGTEAFF. CDR3 DNA: TGTGCCAGCAGCCTAACAGGGGCGGGAGGCACTGAAGCTTTCTTT. The gene calls are TRBV14 and TRBJ1-1; 7 bases are shared with TRBD1. Germline assignment: CDR1 SGHDN and CDR2 FVKESK. CDR3 size: 15 residues. Losses at the gene ends were 4 bases for V and 4 bases for J; bases not matched to a gene: 9.

In the case of this clone: At one boundary the junction diverges from the germline segment, which might be a read error. The rearrangement joins TRBV6-5 to TRBJ1-3; D not resolved. CDR1 is MNHEY and CDR2 is SVGAGI in the germline V gene. This CDR3 contains 16 residues. CDR3 sequence: CASSYSVLSSGYTIYF. In DNA form, the CDR3 reads TGTGCCAGCAGTTACTCGGTTCTCAGTTCTGGATACACCATATATTTT.

The rearrangement links TRBV30 to TRBJ1-6, with D possibly TRBD1 on 5 matching bases. The germline V gene has CDR1 GTSNPN and CDR2 SVGIG (reference sequence). The CDR3 contains 14 residues. The V and J ends lost 3 bases and 7 bases respectively, with 13 bases between them. CDR3 protein: CAWRTGWVNSPLHF. The CDR3 DNA is TGTGCCTGGAGAACAGGTTGGGTGAATTCACCCCTCCACTTT. Filled out from reference TRBV30 and TRBJ1-6, the complete variable domain reads SQTIHQWPATLVQPVGSPLSLECTVEGTSNPNLYWYRQAAGRGLQLLFYSVGIGQISSEVPQNLSASRPQDRQFILSSKKLLLSDSGFYLCAWRTGWVNSPLHFGNGTRLTVT.

The chain joins TRBV30 to TRBJ1-2; TRBD1 matches 7 bases. Trimming at V came to 3 bases and at J to 3 bases, leaving 4 bases not matched to a gene. CDR1 is GTSNPN, CDR2 SVGIG, per germline (reference sequence). The CDR3 has 13 amino acids. CDR3 sequence: CAWSEGTDYGYTF. For the CDR3, the DNA is TGTGCCTGGAGCGAAGGGACAGACTATGGCTACACCTTC.

The rearrangement joins TRBV28 to TRBJ1-1; D call uncertain. CDR3 length: 13 amino acids. Looked up from germline, CDR1 is MDHEN and CDR2 is SYDVKM. Trimming took 1 base from V and 0 from J, leaving 3 bases between them. The CDR3 spells CASSLLLNTEAFF. The CDR3 DNA follows: TGTGCCAGCAGTTTATTACTGAACACTGAAGCTTTCTTT. Drawing the rest from reference TRBV28 and TRBJ1-1, the complete variable domain is DVKVTQSSRYLVKRTGEKVFLECVQDMDHENMFWYRQDPGLGLRLIYFSYDVKMKEKGDIPEGYSVSREKKERFSLILESASTNQTSMYLCASSLLLNTEAFFGQGTRLTVV.

The chain is built from TRBV5-1 and TRBJ2-2; TRBD2 is a possible D gene (6 bases). The CDR3 contains 19 residues. Trimming took off 4 bases at V and 3 bases at J, with 25 bases between the two ends. CDR1 is SGHRS, CDR2 YFSETQ, per germline. The CDR3: CASSPSPGSGLGYTGELFF. CDR3 nucleotide sequence: TGCGCCAGCAGCCCGAGCCCCGGTAGCGGACTTGGTTACACCGGGGAGCTGTTTTTT. Drawing the rest from reference TRBV5-1 and TRBJ2-2, the complete variable domain is KAGVTQTPRYLIKTRGQQVTLSCSPISGHRSVSWYQQTPGQGLQFLFEYFSETQRNKGNFPGRFSGRQFSNSRSEMNVSTLELGDSALYLCASSPSPGSGLGYTGELFFGEGSRLTVL.

The gene calls are TRBV5-6 and TRBJ2-7; D call uncertain. Germline V gene data show CDR1 as SGHDT and CDR2 as YYEEEE. This CDR3 region has 15 residues. Between the trimmed V and J ends, which lost 4 bases and 0 bases, there was a span of 14 bases. The CDR3 is CASSLRSLPSYEQYF. The CDR3 DNA sequence: TGTGCCAGCAGCCTCCGATCCCTACCCTCCTACGAGCAGTACTTC.

The chain uses TRBV6-5 and TRBJ1-2; no reliable D call. Germline loops: CDR1 MNHEY, CDR2 SVGAGI. The CDR3 consists of 12 residues. V dropped 11 bases and J dropped 3 bases, with 13 bases sitting between them. The CDR3 here is CAVRLIDYGYTF. CDR3 bases: TGTGCCGTGAGGTTAATCGACTATGGCTACACCTTC.

V usage is TRBV24-1 and J usage is TRBJ2-7; 7 nucleotides align to TRBD1. CDR1 and CDR2 from the germline V gene are KGHDR and SFDVKD. V lost 5 bases, J lost 2 bases, and 2 bases stayed unmatched. The CDR3 spans 13 residues. The CDR3 protein is CATSGDRAYEQYF. Here the CDR3 DNA reads TGTGCCACCAGTGGCGACAGGGCCTACGAGCAGTACTTC.

The table lists this clone with a count of one. V is TRBV20-1 and J is TRBJ1-3, with D perhaps matching TRBD1 (5 bases). Trimming took off 3 bases at V and 4 bases at J, with 10 bases between the two ends. This CDR3 is 13 amino acids long. CDR1 is DFQATT and CDR2 is SNEGSKA in the germline V gene (reference sequence). CDR3 protein: CSASLTDGNTIYF. CDR3 nucleotides: TGCAGTGCTAGTCTGACAGACGGAAACACCATATATTTT.

The V gene is TRBV4-1, the J gene TRBJ1-1, with 9 bases aligning to TRBD1. CDR3 size: 17 residues. V lost 1 base and J lost 0; bases outside the gene matches: 6. Germline values: CDR1 MGHRA, CDR2 YSYEKL. CDR3 sequence (DNA): TGCGCCAGCAGCCAAGCGGGACAGGGTGTCATGAACACTGAAGCTTTCTTT. Encoded protein: CASSQAGQGVMNTEAFF.

This clone was observed a handful of times. The chain couples TRBV6-2 or TRBV6-3 to TRBJ1-2, with D tentatively TRBD1 (5 bases). The germline V gene encodes CDR1 MNHEY and CDR2 SVGEGT. This CDR3 has 17 residues. V was clipped by 6 bases and J by 1 base, with 21 bases between them. The CDR3 DNA reads TGTGCCAGCAGCCAACACCCCTTCACACAGGTTAACTATGGCTACACCTTC. Translating it yields CASSQHPFTQVNYGYTF.